This TCR beta chain was captured by sequencing in a study of cytomegalovirus exposure and HLA in healthy donors. In regard to this clone: The antigen is undetermined.

This PCR relied on a set of 60 Vbeta primers and 13 Jbeta primers. Measured with immunoSEQ multiplex PCR; TCRdb has only the in-frame clones, and not every one. This table has over 120,000 clones, roughly 77% appearing once. Study results and limitations: Prior analysis indicated that the majority of TCR beta V segments exhibited productivity approximately 87% or approximately 30% of the time. Another analysis was done later, and it associated 15,000 or so TCR beta sequences with HLA alleles at 0.05 false discovery rate. TCR beta chains associated with HLA were, in a later analysis, more clonally expanded than equally common others. It was only CMV serostatus that was available as immune exposure information.

This sequence was found in a male donor in good health and CMV-seronegative. Sequencing was carried out using PBMCs.

CDR3 protein: CASSTMGQGSTGELFF. Written as DNA, the CDR3 is TGTGCCAGCAGCACGATGGGACAGGGGAGCACCGGGGAGCTGTTTTTT. V and J are TRBV7-6 and TRBJ2-2, with TRBD1 matching 10 bases. This CDR3 contains 16 residues. From germline, CDR1 is SGHVS and CDR2 FNYEAQ. With 5 bases clipped from V and 4 bases from J, the junction kept 7 bases outside the gene matches. Full variable domain (missing parts from reference TRBV7-6 and TRBJ2-2): GAGVSQSPRYKVTKRGQDVALRCDPISGHVSLYWYRQALGQGPEFLTYFNYEAQQDKSGLPNDRFSAERPEGSISTLTIQRTEQRDSAMYRCASSTMGQGSTGELFFGEGSRLTVL.